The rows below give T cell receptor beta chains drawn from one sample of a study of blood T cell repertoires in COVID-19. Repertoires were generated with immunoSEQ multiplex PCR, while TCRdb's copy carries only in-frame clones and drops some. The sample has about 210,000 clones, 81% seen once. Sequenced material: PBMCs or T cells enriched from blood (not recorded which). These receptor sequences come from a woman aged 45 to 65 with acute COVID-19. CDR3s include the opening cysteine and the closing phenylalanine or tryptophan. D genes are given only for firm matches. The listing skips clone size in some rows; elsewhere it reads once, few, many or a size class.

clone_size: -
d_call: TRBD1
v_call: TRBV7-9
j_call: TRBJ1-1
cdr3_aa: CASSSSDRGKTFF
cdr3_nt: TGTGCCAGCAGCTCGTCCGACAGGGGGAAAACTTTCTTT

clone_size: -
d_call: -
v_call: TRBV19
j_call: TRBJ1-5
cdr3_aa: CASSIGAGYHQPQHF
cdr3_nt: TGTGCCAGTAGTATAGGGGCAGGGTATCATCAGCCCCAGCATTTT

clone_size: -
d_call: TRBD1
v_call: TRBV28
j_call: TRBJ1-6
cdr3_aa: CASSSPTGGNSPLHF
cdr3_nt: TGTGCCAGCAGTTCCCCGACAGGGGGGAATTCACCCCTCCACTTT

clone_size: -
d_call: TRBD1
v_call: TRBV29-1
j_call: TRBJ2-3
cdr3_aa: CSVQGATDTQYF
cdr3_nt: TGCAGCGTTCAGGGGGCCACAGATACGCAGTATTTT

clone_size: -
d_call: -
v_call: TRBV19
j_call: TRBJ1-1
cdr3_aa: CASSINRGWGGLEMVNTEAFF
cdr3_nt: TGTGCCAGTAGTATAAACCGCGGGTGGGGGGGCCTCGAAATGGTGAACACTGAAGCTTTCTTT

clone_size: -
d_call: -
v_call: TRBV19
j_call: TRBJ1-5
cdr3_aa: CASTSHSGSSNQPQHF
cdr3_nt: TGTGCCAGTACCTCACATTCGGGTTCTAGCAATCAGCCCCAGCATTTT

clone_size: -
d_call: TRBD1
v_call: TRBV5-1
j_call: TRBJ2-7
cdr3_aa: CASSTPGQGQYEQYF
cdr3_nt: TGCGCCAGCAGTACGCCGGGACAGGGACAATACGAGCAGTACTTC

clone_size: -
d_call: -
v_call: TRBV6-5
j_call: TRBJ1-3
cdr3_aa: CASSPAGRENTIYF
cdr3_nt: TGTGCCAGCAGTCCGGCAGGGAGGGAAAACACCATATATTTT

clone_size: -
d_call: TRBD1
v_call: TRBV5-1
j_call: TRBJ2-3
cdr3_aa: CASSSRDRGSDTQYF
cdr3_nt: TGCGCCAGCAGCTCCCGGGACAGGGGCTCAGATACGCAGTATTTT

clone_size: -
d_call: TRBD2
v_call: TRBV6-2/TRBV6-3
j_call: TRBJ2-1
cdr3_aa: CASSRLAGGINEQFF
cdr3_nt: TGTGCCAGCAGTCGACTAGCGGGAGGGATAAATGAGCAGTTCTTC

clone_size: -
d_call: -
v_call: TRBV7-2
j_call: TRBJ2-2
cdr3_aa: CASSPQGLGTGELFF
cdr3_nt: TGTGCCAGCAGCCCGCAGGGGTTAGGCACCGGGGAGCTGTTTTTT

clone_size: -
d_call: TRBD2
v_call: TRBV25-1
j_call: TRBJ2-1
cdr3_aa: CASSERGLANNEQFF
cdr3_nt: TGTGCCAGCAGTGAAAGGGGACTAGCGAACAATGAGCAGTTCTTC

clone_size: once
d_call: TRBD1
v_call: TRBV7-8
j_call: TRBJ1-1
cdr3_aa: CASSVRDSLMNTEAFF
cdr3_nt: TGTGCCAGCAGCGTTCGGGACAGCCTCATGAACACTGAAGCTTTCTTT

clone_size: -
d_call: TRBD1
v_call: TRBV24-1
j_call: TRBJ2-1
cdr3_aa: CATSGTHRDRVGNEQFF
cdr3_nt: TGTGCCACCAGTGGCACTCACCGGGACAGGGTGGGGAACGAGCAGTTCTTC

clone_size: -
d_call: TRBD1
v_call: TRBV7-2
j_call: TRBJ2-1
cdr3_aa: CASSLRQGINEQFF
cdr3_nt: TGTGCCAGCAGCCTACGACAGGGGATCAATGAGCAGTTCTTC

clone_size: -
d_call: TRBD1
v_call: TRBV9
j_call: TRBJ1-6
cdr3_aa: CASSVGTGVNSPLHF
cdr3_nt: TGTGCCAGCAGCGTAGGTACAGGGGTAAATTCACCCCTCCACTTT

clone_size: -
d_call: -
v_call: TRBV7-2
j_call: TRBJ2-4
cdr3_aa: CASSLQDRLAKNIQYF
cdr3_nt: TGTGCCAGCAGCTTGCAGGATCGATTAGCCAAAAACATTCAGTACTTC

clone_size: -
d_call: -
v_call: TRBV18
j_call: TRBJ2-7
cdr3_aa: CASSPPIAGTSYEQYF
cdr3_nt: TGTGCCAGCTCACCACCCATTGCAGGGACATCCTACGAGCAGTACTTC